The rows below give T cell receptor beta chains drawn from one sample of a study of shared T cell receptors in the human thymus. TCRdb keeps only in-frame clones here, not all; method: immunoSEQ multiplex PCR. The sample holds around 67,000 clones, over 90% seen once. Sample: thymocytes. Receptors originate from a human donor. Both conserved end residues are part of each CDR3. Each record gives: clone size, J gene, D gene, V gene, CDR3 DNA, CDR3 protein. The D gene is left open where the match is weak. Size is omitted from some rows. Given values are once, few, many or a class for expanded clones.

>-|TRBJ1-5|-|TRBV7-2
TGTGCCAGCAGCTTAGAAAGGATGAGGGGTGGGCAGCCCCAGCATTTT
CASSLERMRGGQPQHF
>-|TRBJ1-5|-|TRBV28
TGTGCCAGCAGTTTGGCGGGGGGGTGGGAGCTACAGCGATATAGCAATCAGCCCCAGCATTTT
CASSLAGGWELQRYSNQPQHF
>-|TRBJ2-2|TRBD1|TRBV2
TGTGCCAGCAGGGACAGGGGGCCCGTCAACACCGGGGAGCTGTTTTTT
CASRDRGPVNTGELFF
>-|TRBJ2-3|-|TRBV5-1
TGCGCCAGCAGCTGGCCTCAGGGCCGGGGCACAGATACGCAGTATTTT
CASSWPQGRGTDTQYF
>-|TRBJ2-2|-|TRBV7-9
TGTGCCAGCAGTTCCCAAGAGGCCGGGGAGCTGTTTTTT
CASSSQEAGELFF
>-|TRBJ1-4|-|TRBV30
TGTGCCTGGAGTTTGAAAGGACGGGCTCGGGGCGCAACTAATGAAAAACTGTTTTTT
CAWSLKGRARGATNEKLFF
>-|TRBJ1-2|-|TRBV7-2
TGTGCCAGCAGCCCAATTAGCGTGCAGGGGACAATAAATTATGGCTACACCTTC
CASSPISVQGTINYGYTF
>-|TRBJ2-5|-|TRBV28
TGTGCCAGCAGTTCCCGACAGGCCCAAGAGACCCAGTACTTC
CASSSRQAQETQYF
>-|TRBJ1-6|-|TRBV6-1
TGTGCCAGCAGTGAGAATCCCAATAATTCACCCCTCCACTTT
CASSENPNNSPLHF
>-|TRBJ1-1|TRBD1|TRBV11-3
TGTGCCAGCAGCGTCGGGACAGCCGGACGGAACACTGAAGCTTTCTTT
CASSVGTAGRNTEAFF
>-|TRBJ1-1|-|TRBV18
TGTGCCAGCTCACCACGGCACCGGGACAATCACATGAACACTGAAGCTTTCTTT
CASSPRHRDNHMNTEAFF
>-|TRBJ1-2|TRBD1|TRBV25-1
TGTGCCAGCAGTGAATTGAGAAGTAGTACAGGGGATAGTAGCTACACCTTC
CASSELRSSTGDSSYTF
>once|TRBJ2-5|-|TRBV25-1
TGTGCCAGCAGTCTAGGACTCCAAGAGACCCAGTACTTC
CASSLGLQETQYF
>-|TRBJ2-7|TRBD2|TRBV29-1
TGCAGCGTGGGCAGGGAGGGAATGGAGCAGTACTTC
CSVGREGMEQYF
>-|TRBJ1-1|-|TRBV30
TGTGCCTGGAGGGGGGGCGCATACACTGAAGCTTTCTTT
CAWRGGAYTEAFF
>-|TRBJ2-1|TRBD2|TRBV5-1
TGCGCCAGCAGCTTGGAGGCTCCCGGGGGGAGAAATGAGCAGTTCTTC
CASSLEAPGGRNEQFF
>once|TRBJ2-2|TRBD1|TRBV4-2
TGTGCCAGCAGCACCCGACAGGGGGGAGAGACCGGGGAGCTGTTTTTT
CASSTRQGGETGELFF
>-|TRBJ2-5|TRBD1|TRBV4-3
TGCGCCAGCAGCCCAAGGACAGGGGGAGAGACCCAGTACTTC
CASSPRTGGETQYF
>-|TRBJ2-1|-|TRBV19
TGTGCCACCTTTGGCCAGGGGTTCTTATTTTGGGAGCAGTTCTTC
CATFGQGFLFWEQFF
>-|TRBJ1-1|-|TRBV6-5
TGTGCCAGCAGTTGGGGACGGCCTGGCACCACTGAAGCTTTCTTT
CASSWGRPGTTEAFF
>-|TRBJ1-1|-|TRBV5-1
TGCGCCAGCAGCTTTCAGGGATTGAACACTGAAGCTTTCTTT
CASSFQGLNTEAFF
>-|TRBJ2-2|TRBD2|TRBV19
TGTGCCAGTAGTGCCGCGGGCTCGGGACTAGCCCCATGGGTGAACACCGGGGAGCTGTTTTTT
CASSAAGSGLAPWVNTGELFF
>-|TRBJ1-4|-|TRBV5-6
TGTGCCAGCAGCTTGAACGGCAGGGACGTTAAACTGTTTTTT
CASSLNGRDVKLFF
>-|TRBJ2-5|-|TRBV5-1
TGCGCCAGCAGCTTCCGGACAGTTTTTCAGTACCAAGAGACCCAGTACTTC
CASSFRTVFQYQETQYF
>-|TRBJ2-7|-|TRBV25-1
TGTGCCAGCAGTGAAGAGGTCGCAGACTCCTACGAGCAGTACTTC
CASSEEVADSYEQYF
>-|TRBJ2-7|-|TRBV5-8
TGTGCCAGCAGTACGCCCCTGACCGGGCCTCCCTCCTACGAGCAGTACTTC
CASSTPLTGPPSYEQYF
>few|TRBJ1-6|-|TRBV7-3
TGTGCCAGCAGCAGACAGTCCTATTCACCCCTCCACTTT
CASSRQSYSPLHF
>once|TRBJ1-2|-|TRBV7-9
TGTGCCAGCAACAACTTCCCTCCGCTCGGCCACTATGGCTACACCTTC
CASNNFPPLGHYGYTF
>-|TRBJ2-6|-|TRBV19
TGTGCCAGTAGTATTGGGGCCGCTGGGGCCAACGTCCTGACTTTC
CASSIGAAGANVLTF
>-|TRBJ2-1|-|TRBV28
TGTGCCAGCAGTTTCCGGGGTAGGGGGGACAATGAGCAGTTCTTC
CASSFRGRGDNEQFF
>-|TRBJ1-1|-|TRBV25-1
TGTGCCAGCAGTGCATTCTCACAGTTGAATGGTGAAGCTTTCTTT
CASSAFSQLNGEAFF
>-|TRBJ2-2|-|TRBV7-3
TGTGCCAGCAGCCCCTTGCGTACAGGGTATATGGACACCGGGGAGCTGTTTTTT
CASSPLRTGYMDTGELFF
>-|TRBJ1-2|-|TRBV18
TGTGCCAGCTCACGGACAGAGGACAGTTTTTATGGCTACACCTTC
CASSRTEDSFYGYTF
>-|TRBJ2-3|-|TRBV9
TGTGCCAGCAGCACGACGGGGGGCACAGATACGCAGTATTTT
CASSTTGGTDTQYF
>-|TRBJ2-7|-|TRBV7-6
TGTGCCAGCAGCTCATTCACGAGGGGTAGTATTTACGAGCAGTACTTC
CASSSFTRGSIYEQYF
>-|TRBJ1-1|-|TRBV4-3
TGCGCCAGCAGCCAGAAAGACCCCAAGGTACAGGGATTCATGAACACTGAAGCTTTCTTT
CASSQKDPKVQGFMNTEAFF
>-|TRBJ1-1|-|TRBV30
TGTGCCTGGAGTGTATTGCCAAACACTGAAGCTTTCTTT
CAWSVLPNTEAFF
>once|TRBJ1-1|TRBD1|TRBV7-2
TGTGCCAGCTTCGCCTATCAACAGGGGAGGCCTAACACTGAAGCTTTCTTT
CASFAYQQGRPNTEAFF
>-|TRBJ2-7|-|TRBV4-3
TGCGCCAGCAGCCAAGTGGGCCAGTCTTCGGGGGGCGAATACGAGCAGTACTTC
CASSQVGQSSGGEYEQYF
>once|TRBJ2-2|-|TRBV6-4
TGTGCCAGCAGACGACAACAGGGTGTGGGGGAGCTGTTTTTT
CASRRQQGVGELFF
>-|TRBJ2-3|-|TRBV7-3
TGTGCCAGCAGCTTAAAAGGAGCTAGCCCCCAAGATACGCAGTATTTT
CASSLKGASPQDTQYF
>-|TRBJ2-6|-|TRBV5-6
TGTGCCAGCAGCCCAGGTAGGGGCTGGGGCTCTGGGGCCAACGTCCTGACTTTC
CASSPGRGWGSGANVLTF
>-|TRBJ1-2|-|TRBV7-3
TGTGCCAGCAGCTTAACAGGCAGGGGTGTATTCTATGGCTACACCTTC
CASSLTGRGVFYGYTF
>-|TRBJ1-1|-|TRBV6-4
TGTGCCAGCAGTGAGGACCAGGGGACTGAAGCTTTCTTT
CASSEDQGTEAFF
>-|TRBJ1-2|TRBD1|TRBV2
TGTGCCAGTCGCGAGGGGGCCTATGGCTACACCTTC
CASREGAYGYTF
>-|TRBJ2-1|-|TRBV6-6
TGTGCCAGCAGTTACGACGGTTGGTCCTACAATGAGCAGTTCTTC
CASSYDGWSYNEQFF
>-|TRBJ1-1|-|TRBV7-3
TGTGCCAGCAGCTTTTCGGAGAACACTGAAGCTTTCTTT
CASSFSENTEAFF
>-|TRBJ1-6|-|TRBV6-1
TGTGCCAGCAGGGACGGCTGTTCTAATTCACCCCTCCACTTT
CASRDGCSNSPLHF
>-|TRBJ1-6|-|TRBV2
TGTGCCAGCAGGGCCCAGGGGAATTCACCCCTCCACTTT
CASRAQGNSPLHF
>-|TRBJ2-7|TRBD1|TRBV5-1
TGCGCCAGCACAACCGAGAACAGGGGAAGTTACGAGCAGTACTTC
CASTTENRGSYEQYF
>-|TRBJ1-6|-|TRBV6-1
TGTGCCAGCAGTGTAAAACAAAACCGCAAGACCCTACCACCCCTCCACTTT
CASSVKQNRKTLPPLHF
>-|TRBJ2-1|TRBD2|TRBV9
TGTGCCAGCAGCGTAGGCCTAGCGGGGGGGCAGACCTACAATGAGCAGTTCTTC
CASSVGLAGGQTYNEQFF
>once|TRBJ1-5|TRBD1|TRBV19
TGTGCCAGTAGTTCCTCCGGGACAGATAGCAATCAGCCCCAGCATTTT
CASSSSGTDSNQPQHF
>-|TRBJ1-1|-|TRBV25-1
TGTGCCAGCAGTGACCGGGGCCCTGAAGCTTTCTTT
CASSDRGPEAFF
>-|TRBJ1-1|TRBD1|TRBV2
TGTGCCAGCAGGGACAGGGTACAATTCTCTGAAGCTTTCTTT
CASRDRVQFSEAFF
>-|TRBJ2-7|-|TRBV30
TGTGCCTGGAGAGAGCTAACCCCTACTGAATACGAGCAGTACTTC
CAWRELTPTEYEQYF
>-|TRBJ1-4|TRBD1|TRBV11-2
TGTGCCAGCAGCTTTATAACCAGGGGGATCGGAAAACTGTTTTTT
CASSFITRGIGKLFF
>-|TRBJ2-3|TRBD2|TRBV7-6
TGTGCCAGCAGCCAACACGGGGGGTTGGCAGATACGCAGTATTTT
CASSQHGGLADTQYF
>-|TRBJ1-1|-|TRBV7-9
TGTGCCAGCATAAAACCGGTTTTCCCCCTCACTGAAGCTTTCTTT
CASIKPVFPLTEAFF